The sample holds many counts of the clone carrying this T cell receptor beta chain. Time point reported: newly diagnosed GD, antithyroid drugs for less than 3 months. RNA extracted from PBMCs served as the sequencing template. This record comes from a study of regulatory T cells in long-lasting Graves disease. Relying on iRepertoire HTBI primers and Arm-PCR of CDR3 regions, the team built TCR beta libraries. MiXCR was run by TCRdb on the multiplex PCR reads, yielding one entry per CDR3 protein. The repertoire holds hundreds of thousands of distinct CDR3 sequences, with about 12% as singletons. The CDR3 runs 15 residues. Germline V CDR1 and CDR2: SGHAT, FQNNGV. V was clipped by 6 bases and J by 3 bases; unmatched bases: 10. This same sample was also part of a study on T cells in Graves' hyperthyroidism and ophthalmopathy. That work states: Criteria for exclusion of patients were uncontrolled infection, other autoimmune disease, pregnancy or lactation. The study used the HTBI primer set for a first-round RT-PCR of the TCR CDR3.

Sequencing used peripheral blood mononuclear cells (PBMCs), obtained at new diagnosis, from a patient treated with antithyroid drugs. This clonotype originated in a woman in her 30s with Graves disease. This chain joins TRBV11-2 and TRBJ1-1, with 7 positions matching TRBD1. CDR3 sequence: CASRRQGWGDTEAFF. DNA for the CDR3: TGTGCCAGCAGAAGACAGGGATGGGGCGACACTGAAGCTTTCTTT.